Included here is one TCR beta chain sequence, with context. As processed by the authors: Reference gene primer amplification yielded estimated nucleated cell counts. Sequencing was performed with immunoSEQ multiplex PCR; in TCRdb, only in-frame clones are kept and a portion is missing. The V and J calls and clone size were taken over from that table, and D and trimming were inferred from the DNA. The sample records about 120,000 clones, around 81% being singletons. This specimen comes from a study of blood T cell repertoires in COVID-19. Germline lookup yields CDR1 ENHRY and CDR2 SYGVKD. This CDR3 is 18 amino acids long.

Sequenced sample: peripheral blood. J is TRBJ1-2 and V is TRBV10-3, with 9 nucleotides matching TRBD1. This TCR came from a man between 65 and 85 years old with acute or convalescent COVID-19. The CDR3 DNA sequence: TGTGCATCAAGGGTACAATCTATGGGACAGGGAAAATTCTATGGCTACACCTTC. Translation gives CASRVQSMGQGKFYGYTF.